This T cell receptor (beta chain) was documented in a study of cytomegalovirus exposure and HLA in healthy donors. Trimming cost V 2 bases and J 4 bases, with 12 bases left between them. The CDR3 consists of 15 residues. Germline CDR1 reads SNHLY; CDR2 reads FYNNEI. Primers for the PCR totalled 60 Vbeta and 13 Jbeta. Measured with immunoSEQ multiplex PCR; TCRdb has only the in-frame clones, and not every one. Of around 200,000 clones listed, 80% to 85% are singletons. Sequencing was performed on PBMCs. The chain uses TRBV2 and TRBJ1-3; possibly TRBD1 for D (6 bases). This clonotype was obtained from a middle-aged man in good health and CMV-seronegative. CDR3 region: CASSENRAQGNTIYF. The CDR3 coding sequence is TGTGCCAGCAGTGAAAACAGGGCCCAGGGAAACACCATATATTTT.